Given below is one T cell receptor (beta chain) in context. Its matching antigen is unknown. An end of the junction does not agree with germline; a read error may underlie this. The data stem from a study of tumor and adjacent non-tumor tissue in lung cancer. In the study overall: Stage I to III disease affected ten to eleven men and roughly 5 women aged about 31 to 80. On average, productive TCRbeta reads reached some 4.4 million per sample. Broader study findings: TCR diversity was significantly greater in tumor than normal lung tissue. Higher tumor TCR diversity was associated with shorter survival.

The V gene's germline CDR1 is LGHNA and CDR2 YNFKEQ. This CDR3 spans 19 amino acids. Three rounds of nested PCR, following a modified ARM-PCR protocol, produced the TCRbeta library. TCRdb ran MiXCR on the multiplex PCR reads and lists one entry per CDR3 protein. The table lists about 200,000 distinct CDR3 sequences, approximately 74% of them singletons, with under 30% in the top ten. The template was RNA from unsorted bulk tissue. The source of this sequence is a man in his fifties or sixties with non-small cell lung cancer. The rearrangement uses TRBV4-2 and TRBJ1-6, with D possibly matching TRBD1 (5 bases). The specimen was lung tumor tissue. CDR3 amino acids: CVSSQDEGRQFSRNSPLHF. The CDR3 nucleotides read TGTGTCAGCAGCCAAGATGAGGGGAGACAATTTTCCCGGAATTCACCCCTCCACTTT.